Presented here are 2 T cell receptor beta chains from one specimen sequenced in a study of CD8 T cells in ankylosing spondylitis. Study-wide results and caveats: Ankylosing spondylitis blood appeared to be characterized by a TCR beta motif of roughly eight highly homologous variants.

Each CDR3 protein is one row after TCRdb ran MiXCR on the 5' RACE reads. The sample shows under 850,000 distinct CDR3 sequences, under 20% of them seen only once. Which antigens these TCRs recognize remains unknown. The source material was blood, either unsorted or a sorted T cell fraction (not recorded which). The receptors were sampled from a male donor with ankylosing spondylitis.

Ten or more counts support this clonotype. The CDR3 spells CASSVDRGRDYGYTF. CDR3 nucleotide sequence: TGTGCCAGCAGCGTAGACAGGGGGCGCGACTATGGCTACACCTTC. The chain uses TRBV9 and TRBJ1-2; TRBD1 matches at 9 bases. Germline trimming cut 0 bases from V and 3 bases from J; bases unmatched to any gene: 3. Germline lookup yields CDR1 SGDLS and CDR2 YYNGEE. CDR3 length equals 15 residues. Combining the CDR3 with reference TRBV9 and TRBJ1-2 gives the whole variable domain DSGVTQTPKHLITATGQRVTLRCSPRSGDLSVYWYQQSLDQGLQFLIQYYNGEERAKGNILERFSAQQFPDLHSELNLSSLELGDSALYFCASSVDRGRDYGYTFGSGTRLTVV.

This clonotype was detected a few times. V is TRBV20-1 and J is TRBJ2-3, with D uncertain. CDR3 length: 14 residues. V lost 3 bases and J 2 bases, leaving 12 bases between the germline ends. Germline V CDR1 and CDR2: DFQATT, SNEGSKA (reference sequence). DNA for the CDR3: TGCAGTGCTAGGGTAGACGGTCTCACAGATACGCAGTATTTT. Translated, it gives CSARVDGLTDTQYF.